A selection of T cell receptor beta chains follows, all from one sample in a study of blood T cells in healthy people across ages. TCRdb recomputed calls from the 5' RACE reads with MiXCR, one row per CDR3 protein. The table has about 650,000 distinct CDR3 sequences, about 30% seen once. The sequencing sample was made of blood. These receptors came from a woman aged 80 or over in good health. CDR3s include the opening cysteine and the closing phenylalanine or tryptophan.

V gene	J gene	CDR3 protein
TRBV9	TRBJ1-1	CASSRVGGNTEAFF
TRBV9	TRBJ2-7	CASSVGTGVYFEQYF
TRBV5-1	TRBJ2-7	CASSFGSTSSYEQYF
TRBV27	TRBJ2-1	CASSSGYRLWEQFF
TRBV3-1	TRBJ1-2	CASSQRGNGYTF
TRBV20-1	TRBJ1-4	CSAGKVQVSDGKLFF
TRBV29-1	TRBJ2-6	CSVEPHGGTGGSGANVLTF
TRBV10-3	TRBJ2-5	CAISADRGFGTQYF
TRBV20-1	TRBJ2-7	CSARDSRNYEQYF
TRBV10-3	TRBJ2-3	CATSGGGGRDTQYF
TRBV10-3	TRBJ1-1	CAISGGVQNTEAFF
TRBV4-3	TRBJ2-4	CASSQEGGRAQYF
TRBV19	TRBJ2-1	CASSPRQGTNEQFF
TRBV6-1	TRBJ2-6	CASSGEGSRGNVLTF
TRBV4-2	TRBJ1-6	CASSQDLGVSPLHF
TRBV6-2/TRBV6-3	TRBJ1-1	CASTSTRGRTEAFF
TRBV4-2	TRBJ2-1	CASSHPGNRDRVGYNEQFF
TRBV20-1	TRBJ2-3	CSAEKTPDTQYF
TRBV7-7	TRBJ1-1	CASSLWRNTEAFF
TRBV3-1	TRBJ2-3	CASSRTSGGAQGDTQYF
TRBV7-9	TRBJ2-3	CASSLAVEADTQYF
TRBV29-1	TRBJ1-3	CSVRRGNTIYF
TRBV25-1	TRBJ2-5	CASNRDLGETQYF
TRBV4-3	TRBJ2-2	CASSIDRANTGELFF
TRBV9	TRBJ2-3	CASSVASMRDMLYF
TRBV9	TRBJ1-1	CASSLRMGTEAFF
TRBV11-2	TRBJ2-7	CASSLATGRFEEQYF
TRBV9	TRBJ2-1	CAGSVTGFSYNEQFF
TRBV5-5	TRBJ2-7	CASSLPNRQGLYF
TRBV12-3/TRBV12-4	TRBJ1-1	CASSYRVTEAFF
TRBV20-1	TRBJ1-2	CSLTGSGDGYTF
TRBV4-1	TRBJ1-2	CASSQGPIRQGDYGYTF
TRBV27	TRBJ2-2	CASSSLPGTATGELFF
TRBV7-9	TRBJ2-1	CASSLAATGLVNNEQFF
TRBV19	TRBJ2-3	CASSSGGVRTDTQYF
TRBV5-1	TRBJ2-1	CASIYGTGYDNEQFF
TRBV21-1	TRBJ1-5	CASSSRTGPYGQPQHF
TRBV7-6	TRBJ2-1	CASSLVGGGGHNEQFF
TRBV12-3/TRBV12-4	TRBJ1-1	CASSTLTGSDTEAFF
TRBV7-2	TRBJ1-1	CASSPKGGRNTEAFF
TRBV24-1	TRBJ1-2	CATSDLGGYTF
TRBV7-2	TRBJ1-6	CASSNDRVSSYNSPLHF
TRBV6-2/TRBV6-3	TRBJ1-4	CTSSARMGSEKLFF
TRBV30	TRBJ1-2	CAWSKGALGYTF
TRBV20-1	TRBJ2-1	CSARDRSGLAVYEQFF
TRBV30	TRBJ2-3	CAWSALQGAAQYF
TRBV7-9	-	CASSLVVSAGEQYF
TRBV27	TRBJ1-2	CASSGWGAGYTF
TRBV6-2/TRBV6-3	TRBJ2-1	CASRALAGVGNEQFF
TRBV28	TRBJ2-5	CASSSRWGQGLETQYF
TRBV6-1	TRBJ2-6	CASSGTGTGAYSGTNVRTF
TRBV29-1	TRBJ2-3	CSAATSGGSYSTDTQYF
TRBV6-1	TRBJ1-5	CASSEAFSTPQHF
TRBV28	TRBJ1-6	CASSHGGRENSPLHF
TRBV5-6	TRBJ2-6	CASSPIRDRVSGANVLTF